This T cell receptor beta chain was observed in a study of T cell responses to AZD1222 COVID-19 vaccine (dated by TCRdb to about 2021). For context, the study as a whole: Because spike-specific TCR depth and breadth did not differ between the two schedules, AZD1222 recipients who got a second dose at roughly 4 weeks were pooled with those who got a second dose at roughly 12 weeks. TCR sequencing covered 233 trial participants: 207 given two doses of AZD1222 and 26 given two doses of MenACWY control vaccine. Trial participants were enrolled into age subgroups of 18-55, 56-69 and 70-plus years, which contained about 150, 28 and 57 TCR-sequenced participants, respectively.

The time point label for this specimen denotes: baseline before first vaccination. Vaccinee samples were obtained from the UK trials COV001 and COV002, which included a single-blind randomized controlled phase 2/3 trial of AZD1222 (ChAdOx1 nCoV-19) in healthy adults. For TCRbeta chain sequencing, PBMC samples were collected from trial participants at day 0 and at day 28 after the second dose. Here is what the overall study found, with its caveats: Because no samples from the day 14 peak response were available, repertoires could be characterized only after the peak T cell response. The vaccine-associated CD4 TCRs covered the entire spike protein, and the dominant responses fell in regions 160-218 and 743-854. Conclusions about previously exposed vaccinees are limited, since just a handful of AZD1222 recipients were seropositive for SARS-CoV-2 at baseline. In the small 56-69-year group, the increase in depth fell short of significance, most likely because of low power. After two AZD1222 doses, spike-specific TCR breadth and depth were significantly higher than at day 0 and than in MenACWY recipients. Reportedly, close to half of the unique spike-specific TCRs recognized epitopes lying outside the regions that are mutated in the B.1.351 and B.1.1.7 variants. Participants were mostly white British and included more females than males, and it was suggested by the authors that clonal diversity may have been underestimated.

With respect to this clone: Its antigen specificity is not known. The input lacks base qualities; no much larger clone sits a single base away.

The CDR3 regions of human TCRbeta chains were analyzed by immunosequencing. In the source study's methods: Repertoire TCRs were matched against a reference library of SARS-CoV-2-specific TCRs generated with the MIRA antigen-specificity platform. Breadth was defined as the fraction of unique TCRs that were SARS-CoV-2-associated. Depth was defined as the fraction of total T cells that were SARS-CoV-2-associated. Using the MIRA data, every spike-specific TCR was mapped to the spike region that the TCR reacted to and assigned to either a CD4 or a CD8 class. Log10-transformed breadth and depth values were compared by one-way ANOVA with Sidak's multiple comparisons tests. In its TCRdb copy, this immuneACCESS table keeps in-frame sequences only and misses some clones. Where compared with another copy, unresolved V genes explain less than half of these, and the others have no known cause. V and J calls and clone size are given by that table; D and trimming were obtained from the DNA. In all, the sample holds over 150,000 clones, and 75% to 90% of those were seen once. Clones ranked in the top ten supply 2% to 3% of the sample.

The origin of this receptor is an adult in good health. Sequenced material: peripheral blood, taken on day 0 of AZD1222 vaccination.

The bases are TGTGCCAGTAGTGCCGCCCCGGGGGCCGGGGAGCTGTTTTTT. Its coded protein is CASSAAPGAGELFF. This chain joins TRBV19 to TRBJ2-2; the D gene is perhaps TRBD2, on 6 matching bases. V is shortened by 5 bases, J by 6 bases, and the region joining them spans 13 bases. The CDR3 starts with the cysteine, ends with the phenylalanine, and has 14 residues. Only the CDR3 DNA stays, 42 bases, in frame from base 1. The germline V gene (reference sequence) provides CDR1 LNHDA and CDR2 SQIVND.